This TCR beta chain came from a study of blood T cell repertoires in COVID-19. The repertoire was sequenced with immunoSEQ multiplex PCR; TCRdb's copy has only in-frame clones and lacks some. The data contain about 160,000 clones, roughly 80% of them singletons. The receptor's source is a woman in her sixties who had recovered from COVID-19. Sequenced: PBMCs or T cells enriched from blood (not recorded which).

CDR3 residues: CASSTRTGYNEQFF. DNA for the CDR3: TGCGCCAGCAGCACCAGGACAGGCTACAATGAGCAGTTCTTC. The V and J genes are TRBV5-1 and TRBJ2-1; 7 bases match TRBD1. V was pared by 4 bases and J by 3 bases, with 4 bases of the junction left unmatched. Germline V gene lookup returns CDR1 SGHRS and CDR2 YFSETQ. This CDR3 is 14 amino acids long.